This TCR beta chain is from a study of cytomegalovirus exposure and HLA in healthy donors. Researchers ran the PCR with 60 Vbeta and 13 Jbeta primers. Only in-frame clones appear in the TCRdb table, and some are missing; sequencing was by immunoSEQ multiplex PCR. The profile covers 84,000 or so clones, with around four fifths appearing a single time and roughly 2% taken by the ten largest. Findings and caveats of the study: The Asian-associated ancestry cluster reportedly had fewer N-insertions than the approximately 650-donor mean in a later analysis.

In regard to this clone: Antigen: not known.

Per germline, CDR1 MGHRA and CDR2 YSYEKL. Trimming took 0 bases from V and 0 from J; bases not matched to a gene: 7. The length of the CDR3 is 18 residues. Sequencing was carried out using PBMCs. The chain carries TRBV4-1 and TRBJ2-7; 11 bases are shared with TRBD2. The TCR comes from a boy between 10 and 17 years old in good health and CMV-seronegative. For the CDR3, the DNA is TGCGCCAGCAGCCAAGAAATATCTAGCGGGGGGTTCTCCTACGAGCAGTACTTC. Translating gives CASSQEISSGGFSYEQYF.